This T cell receptor (beta chain) is from a study of T cells in Graves' hyperthyroidism and ophthalmopathy. The germline CDR1 and CDR2 sequences are KGHDR and SFDVKD. Trimming pared 4 bases from V and 4 bases from J, leaving 15 bases between. There are 15 residues in the CDR3. RNA transcripts served as the template for amplifying TCR beta CDR3 regions. First-round RT-PCR of the TCR CDR3 relied on the HTBI primer set. TCRdb passed the multiplex PCR reads through MiXCR, listing each CDR3 protein once. The sample gives 250,000 or so distinct CDR3 sequences, roughly 15% of which show up once; more than 30% is in the top ten. This clonotype was seen at least ten times.

The material sequenced was blood. The gene calls are TRBV24-1 and TRBJ1-2; D unresolved. This receptor was identified in a woman aged 45-65 years with Graves' hyperthyroidism that later progressed to Graves' ophthalmopathy. The CDR3 nucleotides are TGTGCCACCAGTGACCCTTACGCAGACTCCTATGGCTACACCTTC. Protein: CATSDPYADSYGYTF.